Listed below are T cell receptor beta chains from one sample, sequenced in a study of cytotoxic CD8 clonotypes in ibrutinib-treated CLL. Repertoires were generated with immunoSEQ multiplex PCR, while TCRdb's copy carries only in-frame clones and drops some. There are approximately 26,000 clones in the sample; almost 85% occur only once, and about 8% lies in the top ten. This specimen was PBMCs, taken after 24 months of ibrutinib treatment. All receptors derive from a human donor with chronic lymphocytic leukemia. Both conserved end residues are trimmed from each CDR3. Each record gives: J gene, V gene, CDR3 protein.

TRBJ1-5 | TRBV4-2 | ASSQVEDQPQH
TRBJ2-1 | TRBV15 | ATSRTTGTGNEQF
TRBJ2-3 | TRBV9 | ASSVEGDTQY
TRBJ1-4 | TRBV11-3 | ARTPGKATNEKLF
TRBJ2-7 | TRBV5-1 | ASSRAGTYEQY
TRBJ1-4 | TRBV9 | ASSGTGGNSEKLF
TRBJ1-6 | TRBV9 | ASSPFVSGNSPLH
TRBJ1-1 | TRBV11-2 | ASSKRGSGEAF
TRBJ1-2 | TRBV19 | ASSLGQSNYGYT
TRBJ1-5 | TRBV2 | ASKRTQDQPQH
TRBJ1-6 | TRBV7-2 | ASSPTGYDSPLH
TRBJ1-5 | TRBV2 | ASSEGLVAPQH
TRBJ1-3 | TRBV29-1 | SGGGTGSSGNTIY
TRBJ1-5 | TRBV6-1 | ASSRRGSNQPQH
TRBJ1-1 | TRBV14 | ASSPSGLLAF
TRBJ1-2 | TRBV28 | ASSLAGDYGYT
TRBJ2-7 | TRBV4-1 | ASSQEGPISSYEQY
TRBJ2-3 | TRBV4-1 | ASSQGLAGGDTQY
TRBJ2-3 | TRBV9 | ASSSHSGGATPLTDTQY
TRBJ2-3 | TRBV11-3 | ASSPRDRNTDTQY
TRBJ2-1 | TRBV9 | ASSNPFSYNEQF
TRBJ1-1 | TRBV6-5 | ASSYKGRGLSAEAF
TRBJ2-2 | TRBV5-4 | ASSPPEGGGELF
TRBJ1-1 | TRBV9 | ASSVGSRDTEAF
TRBJ1-1 | TRBV28 | ASTFQGAYTEAF
TRBJ1-6 | TRBV7-9 | ASSFRDRVNSPLH
TRBJ1-3 | TRBV7-8 | ASSLAQVSGNTIY
TRBJ1-1 | TRBV6-5 | ASSYSYFSTEAF
TRBJ1-2 | TRBV7-9 | ASSLSLADGYT
TRBJ2-3 | TRBV12-5 | ASGHGTPGSTDTQY
TRBJ2-7 | TRBV5-1 | ASSLSLITYEQY
TRBJ2-2 | TRBV29-1 | SAGPREIGELF
TRBJ2-2 | TRBV29-1 | SALKRGTSNTGELF
TRBJ1-1 | TRBV5-1 | ASSFDRDTEAF
TRBJ2-4 | TRBV5-4 | ASSPDRPGVAD
TRBJ1-5 | TRBV6-6 | ASKTGGAYQPQH
TRBJ2-5 | TRBV20-1 | SALGIETQY
TRBJ1-1 | TRBV9 | ASSKFTQGRTEAF
TRBJ2-2 | TRBV18 | ASSPLFGTEDYTGELF
TRBJ1-1 | TRBV18 | ASSPRDRGPKGNTEAF
TRBJ1-1 | TRBV2 | ASTSQVGNTEAF
TRBJ1-5 | TRBV18 | ASSPSAGRGVNQPQH
TRBJ2-6 | TRBV15 | ATWLDGQVSGANVLT
TRBJ2-4 | TRBV5-6 | ASSTGTTEGNIQY
TRBJ1-2 | TRBV7-9 | ASSPKDRANYGYT
TRBJ2-2 | TRBV4-2 | ASSQDQRDGGTGELF
TRBJ2-1 | TRBV18 | ASSPSRVQF
TRBJ2-5 | TRBV19 | ASSITGQSVETQY
TRBJ1-2 | TRBV30 | AWTRDRDVYGYT
TRBJ2-3 | TRBV9 | ASSVAGGLADTQY
TRBJ1-2 | TRBV5-8 | ASRTRGVPDGYT